This T cell receptor beta chain was sequenced during a study of CD8 T cells in ankylosing spondylitis. Findings of the study overall: Researchers reportedly found disease-linked clones significantly enriched in matched ankylosing spondylitis synovial fluid. Several highly homologous variants made up a TCR beta motif that seemed to typify ankylosing spondylitis blood.

Per germline, CDR1 KGHSH and CDR2 LQKENI. Trimming took off 3 bases at V and 3 bases at J, with 5 bases between the two ends. CDR3 size: 12 residues. Only one count was recorded for this clonotype. Its matching antigen is unknown. TCRdb itself ran the 5' RACE reads through MiXCR, one entry per CDR3 protein. The repertoire holds 700,000 to 1,000,000 distinct CDR3 sequences, with 12% as singletons. Sequenced sample: blood, either unsorted or a sorted T cell fraction (not recorded which). This receptor was obtained from a male donor with ankylosing spondylitis. The V gene is TRBV18, the J gene TRBJ2-5; D gene uncertain. For the CDR3, the DNA is TGTGCCAGCTCACCCCTAGAAGAGACCCAGTACTTC. Translation: CASSPLEETQYF.